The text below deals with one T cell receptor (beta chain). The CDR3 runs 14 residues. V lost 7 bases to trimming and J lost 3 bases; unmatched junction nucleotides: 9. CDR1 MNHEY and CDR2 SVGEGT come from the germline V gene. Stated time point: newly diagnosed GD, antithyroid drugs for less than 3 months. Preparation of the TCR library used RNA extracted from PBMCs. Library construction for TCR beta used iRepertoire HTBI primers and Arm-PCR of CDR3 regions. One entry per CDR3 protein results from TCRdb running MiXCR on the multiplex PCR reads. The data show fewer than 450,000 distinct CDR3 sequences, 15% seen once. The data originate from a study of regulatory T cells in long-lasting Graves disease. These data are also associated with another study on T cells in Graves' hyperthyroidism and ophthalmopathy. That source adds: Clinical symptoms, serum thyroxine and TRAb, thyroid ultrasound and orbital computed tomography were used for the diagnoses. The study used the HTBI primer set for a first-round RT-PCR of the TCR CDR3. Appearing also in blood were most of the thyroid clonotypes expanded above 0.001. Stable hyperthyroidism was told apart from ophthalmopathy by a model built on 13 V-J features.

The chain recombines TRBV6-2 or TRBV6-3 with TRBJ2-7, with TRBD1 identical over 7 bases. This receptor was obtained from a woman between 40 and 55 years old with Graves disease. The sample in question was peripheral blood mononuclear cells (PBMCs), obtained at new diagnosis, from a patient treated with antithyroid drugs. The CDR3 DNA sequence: TGTGCCAGCAATGACGGGACAGTTCGCTACGAGCAGTACTTC. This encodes CASNDGTVRYEQYF.